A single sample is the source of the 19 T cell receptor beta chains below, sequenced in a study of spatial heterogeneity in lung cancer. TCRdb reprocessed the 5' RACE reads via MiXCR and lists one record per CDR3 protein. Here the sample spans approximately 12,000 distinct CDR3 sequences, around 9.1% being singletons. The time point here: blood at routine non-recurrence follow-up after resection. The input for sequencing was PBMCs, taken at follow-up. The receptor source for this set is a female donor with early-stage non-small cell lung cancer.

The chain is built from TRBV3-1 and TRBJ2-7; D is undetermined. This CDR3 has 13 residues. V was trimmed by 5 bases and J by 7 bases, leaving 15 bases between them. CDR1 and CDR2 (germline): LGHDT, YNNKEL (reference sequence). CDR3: CASSSRAGREQYF. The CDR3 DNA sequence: TGTGCCAGCAGCTCTCGGGCCGGGCGGGAGCAGTACTTC.

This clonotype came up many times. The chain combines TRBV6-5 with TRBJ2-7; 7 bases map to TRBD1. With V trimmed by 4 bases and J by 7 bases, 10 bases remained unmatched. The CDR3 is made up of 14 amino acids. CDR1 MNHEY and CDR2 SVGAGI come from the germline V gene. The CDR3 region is CASSFVQGLGEQYF. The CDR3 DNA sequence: TGTGCCAGCAGTTTCGTACAGGGGTTAGGAGAGCAGTACTTC.

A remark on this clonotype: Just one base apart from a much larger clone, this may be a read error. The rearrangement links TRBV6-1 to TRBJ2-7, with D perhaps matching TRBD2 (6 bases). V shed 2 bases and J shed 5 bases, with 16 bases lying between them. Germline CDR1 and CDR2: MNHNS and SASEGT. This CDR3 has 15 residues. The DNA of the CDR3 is TGTGCCAGCAGTGAATATCGGAGGGCGAGGGACGAGCAGTACGTC. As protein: CASSEYRRARDEQYV.

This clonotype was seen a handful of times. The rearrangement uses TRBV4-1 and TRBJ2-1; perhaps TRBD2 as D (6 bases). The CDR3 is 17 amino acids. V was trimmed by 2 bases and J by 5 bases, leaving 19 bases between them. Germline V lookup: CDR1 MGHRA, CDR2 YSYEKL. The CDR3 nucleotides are TGCGCCAGCAGCCAACCGCAACGGGGGACTCGGGACAATGAGCAGTTCTTC. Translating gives CASSQPQRGTRDNEQFF.

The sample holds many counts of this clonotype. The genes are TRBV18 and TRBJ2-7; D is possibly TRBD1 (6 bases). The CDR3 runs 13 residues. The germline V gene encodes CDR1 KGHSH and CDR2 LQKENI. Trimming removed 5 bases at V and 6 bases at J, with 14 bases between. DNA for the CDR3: TGTGCCAGCTCATCCAACAAGGACAGCGAGCAGTACGTC. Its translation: CASSSNKDSEQYV.

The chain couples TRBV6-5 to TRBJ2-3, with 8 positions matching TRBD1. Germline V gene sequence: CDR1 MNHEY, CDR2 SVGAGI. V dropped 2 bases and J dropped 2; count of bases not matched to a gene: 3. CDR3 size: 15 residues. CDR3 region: CASSYQGAPTDTQYF. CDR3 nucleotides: TGTGCCAGCAGTTACCAGGGGGCCCCCACAGATACGCAGTATTTT.

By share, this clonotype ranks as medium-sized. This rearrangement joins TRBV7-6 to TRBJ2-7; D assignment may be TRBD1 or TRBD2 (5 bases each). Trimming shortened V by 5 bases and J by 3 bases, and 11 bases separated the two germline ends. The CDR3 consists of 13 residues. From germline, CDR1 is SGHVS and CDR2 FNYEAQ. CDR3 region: CASSPGPNYEQYF. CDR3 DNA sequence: TGTGCCAGCAGCCCGGGACCCAACTACGAGCAGTACTTC.

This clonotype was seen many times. CDR3 sequence (DNA): TGTGCCAGCAGTTTGGGATTAAAGGGGACCCAGTACTTC. It specifies CASSLGLKGTQYF. This chain joins TRBV12-3 or TRBV12-4 and TRBJ2-5, with unresolved D. CDR3 length: 13 amino acids. V shed 3 bases and J shed 7 bases, with 12 bases lying between them.

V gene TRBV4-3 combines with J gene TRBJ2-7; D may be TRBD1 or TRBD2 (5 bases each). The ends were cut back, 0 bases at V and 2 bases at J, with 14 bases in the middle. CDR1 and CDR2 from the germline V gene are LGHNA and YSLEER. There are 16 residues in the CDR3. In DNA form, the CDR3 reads TGCGCCAGCAGCCAAGACGTGGGGGTGCAGGCCTACGAGCAGTACTTC. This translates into CASSQDVGVQAYEQYF.

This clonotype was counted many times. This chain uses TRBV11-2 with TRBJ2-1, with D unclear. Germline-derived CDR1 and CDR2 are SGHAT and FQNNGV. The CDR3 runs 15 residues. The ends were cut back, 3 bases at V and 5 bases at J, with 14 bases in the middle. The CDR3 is CASSLGWATNNEQFF. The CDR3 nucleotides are TGTGCCAGCAGCTTGGGGTGGGCAACTAACAATGAGCAGTTCTTC.

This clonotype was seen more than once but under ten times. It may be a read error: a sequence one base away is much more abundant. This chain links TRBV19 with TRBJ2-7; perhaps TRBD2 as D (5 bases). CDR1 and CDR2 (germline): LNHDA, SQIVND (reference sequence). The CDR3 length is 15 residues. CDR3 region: CVSSIYGGLIYEQYF. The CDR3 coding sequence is TGTGTCAGTAGTATATACGGAGGCCTGATCTACGAGCAGTACTTC.

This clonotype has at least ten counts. The CDR3 reads CASSFGGREHIQYF. In DNA form, the CDR3 reads TGTGCCAGCAGCTTCGGTGGCAGGGAGCACATTCAGTACTTC. The gene calls are TRBV7-2 and TRBJ2-4; D possibly uses TRBD1 or TRBD2 (5 bases each). Per the germline V gene, CDR1 is SGHTA and CDR2 is FQGNSA. The ends were cut back, 3 bases at V and 8 bases at J, with 14 bases in the middle. The CDR3 is 14 residues long.

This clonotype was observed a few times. This CDR3 is CSASPLGGGSLNQPQHF. The CDR3 DNA is TGCAGTGCTAGTCCCCTCGGGGGCGGCTCACTCAATCAGCCCCAGCATTTT. This chain connects TRBV20-1 to TRBJ1-5; a weak D match, TRBD1 (6 bases). The germline V gene encodes CDR1 DFQATT and CDR2 SNEGSKA (reference sequence). Trimming removed 3 bases from V and 3 bases from J, with 21 bases in between. The CDR3 is 17 amino acids.

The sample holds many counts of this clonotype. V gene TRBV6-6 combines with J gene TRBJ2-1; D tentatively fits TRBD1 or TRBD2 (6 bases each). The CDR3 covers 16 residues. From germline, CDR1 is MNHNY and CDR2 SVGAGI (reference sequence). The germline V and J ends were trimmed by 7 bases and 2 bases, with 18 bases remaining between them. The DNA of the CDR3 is TGTGCCAGCATAAGGGGGGCCGTGAGCCCCTACAATGAGCAGTTCTTC. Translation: CASIRGAVSPYNEQFF.

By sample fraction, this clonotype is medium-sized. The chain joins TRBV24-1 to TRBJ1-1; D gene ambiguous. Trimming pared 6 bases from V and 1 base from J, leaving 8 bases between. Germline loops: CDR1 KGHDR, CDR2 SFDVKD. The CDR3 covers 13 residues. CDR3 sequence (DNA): TGTGCCACCAGTTTGACCGAGAACACTGAAGCTTTCTTT. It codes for CATSLTENTEAFF.

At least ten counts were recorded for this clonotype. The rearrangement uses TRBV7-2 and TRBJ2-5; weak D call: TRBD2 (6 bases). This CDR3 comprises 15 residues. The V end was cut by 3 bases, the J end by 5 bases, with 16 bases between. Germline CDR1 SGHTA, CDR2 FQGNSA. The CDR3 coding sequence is TGTGCCAGCAGCTTGGGGGGAGAAGTGGAGGAGACCCAGTACTTC. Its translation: CASSLGGEVEETQYF.

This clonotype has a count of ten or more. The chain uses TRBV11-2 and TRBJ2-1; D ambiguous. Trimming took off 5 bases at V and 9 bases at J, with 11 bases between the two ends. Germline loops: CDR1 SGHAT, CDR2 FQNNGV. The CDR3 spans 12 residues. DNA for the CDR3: TGTGCCAGCAGCCCGTCGGGTAGTGAGCAGTTCTTC. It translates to CASSPSGSEQFF.

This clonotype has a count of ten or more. CDR3 bases: TGCGCCAGATTGAGGTTCACCGAAGAGACCCAGTACTTC. Encoded protein: CARLRFTEETQYF. The chain couples TRBV10-1 to TRBJ2-5; D ambiguous. From germline, CDR1 is WNHNN and CDR2 SYGVQD (reference sequence). Trimming left V 9 bases short and J 3 bases short, with 14 bases between. The length of the CDR3 is 13 residues.

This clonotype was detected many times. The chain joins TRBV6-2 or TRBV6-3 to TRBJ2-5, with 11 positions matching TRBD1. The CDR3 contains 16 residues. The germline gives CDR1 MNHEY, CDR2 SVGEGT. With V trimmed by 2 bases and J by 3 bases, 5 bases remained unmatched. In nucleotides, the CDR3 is TGTGCCAGCAGTTACGCGGGGACAGGGGGGAAAGAGACCCAGTACTTC. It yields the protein CASSYAGTGGKETQYF.